This T cell receptor beta chain is drawn from a study of T cell responses to AZD1222 COVID-19 vaccine. Study outcomes and limitations: The donor cohort was predominantly white British with a female majority, and clonal diversity may have been underestimated.

Assay used: immunoSEQ multiplex PCR; TCRdb lists only in-frame clones, some missing. The data show around 170,000 clones, under 95% seen once. Per germline, CDR1 MDHEN and CDR2 SYDVKM. The V end was cut by 3 bases, the J end by 0 bases, with 12 bases between. The CDR3 has 16 amino acids. About this clone: Its antigen is still unknown.

The chain links TRBV28 to TRBJ2-1, with D tentatively TRBD1 (5 bases). The receptor comes from an adult in good health. Sequencing was performed on peripheral blood, taken on day 0 of AZD1222 vaccination. The CDR3 loop is CASSLLGQGSYNEQFF. CDR3 sequence (DNA): TGTGCCAGCAGTTTGCTGGGGCAGGGCTCCTACAATGAGCAGTTCTTC.